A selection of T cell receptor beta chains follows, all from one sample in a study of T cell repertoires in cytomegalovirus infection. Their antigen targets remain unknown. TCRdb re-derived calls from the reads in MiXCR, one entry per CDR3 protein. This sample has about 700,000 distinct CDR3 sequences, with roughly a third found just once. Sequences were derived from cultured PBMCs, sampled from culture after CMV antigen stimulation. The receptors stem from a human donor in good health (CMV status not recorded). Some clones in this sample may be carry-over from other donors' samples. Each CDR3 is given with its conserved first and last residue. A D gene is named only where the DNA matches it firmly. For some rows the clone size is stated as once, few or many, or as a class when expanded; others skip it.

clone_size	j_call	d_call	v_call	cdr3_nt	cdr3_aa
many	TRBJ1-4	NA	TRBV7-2	TGTGCCAGCAGCTTAGGTTCAGGTGAAGATGAAAAACTGTTTTTT	CASSLGSGEDEKLFF
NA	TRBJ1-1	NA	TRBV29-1	TGCAGCGTTGAAACTACCCTATACACTGAAGCTTTCTTT	CSVETTLYTEAFF
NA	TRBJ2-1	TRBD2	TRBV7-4	TGTGCCAGCAGCTCCACGACTAGCGGGGGCAATGAGCAGTTCTTC	CASSSTTSGGNEQFF
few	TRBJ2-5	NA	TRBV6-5	TGTGCCAGCAGTTACTCCCGTAGTAGGGCCGAGACCCAGTACTTC	CASSYSRSRAETQYF
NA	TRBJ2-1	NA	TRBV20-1	TGCAGTGCTGCATCAGACTCCACCTACAATGAGCAGTTCTTC	CSAASDSTYNEQFF
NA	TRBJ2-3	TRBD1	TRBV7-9	TGTGCCAGCAGGGGACCCGGACAGGCAGATACGCAGTATTTT	CASRGPGQADTQYF
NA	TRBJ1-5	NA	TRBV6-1	TGTGCCAGCATCGGACAGCTTTATAGCAATCAGCCCCAGCATTTT	CASIGQLYSNQPQHF
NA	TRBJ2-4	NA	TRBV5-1	TGCGCCAGCAGGGACGGGGGCTTAGCCAAAAACATTCAGTACTTC	CASRDGGLAKNIQYF
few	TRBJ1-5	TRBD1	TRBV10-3	TGTGCCATCAGTGAGTGGGGGGACAGAAATCAGCCCCAGCATTTT	CAISEWGDRNQPQHF
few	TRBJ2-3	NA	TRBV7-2	TGTGCCAGCAGCTTTCGGGATAGCACAGATACGCAGTATTTT	CASSFRDSTDTQYF
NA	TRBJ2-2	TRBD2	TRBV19	TGTGCCAGTAGTAGGTTAGCGGGACCGGACACCGGGGAGCTGTTTTTT	CASSRLAGPDTGELFF
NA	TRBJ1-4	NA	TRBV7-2	TGTGCCAGCAGCCCAAATAGGGGATCTAATGAAAAACTGTTTTTT	CASSPNRGSNEKLFF
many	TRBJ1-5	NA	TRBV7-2	TGTGCCAGCAGCTTAGGGCACGGGAGACCCAATCAGCCCCAGCATTTT	CASSLGHGRPNQPQHF
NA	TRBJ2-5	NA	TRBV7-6	TGTGCCAGCAGCCGGGACTCCCGGTACCAAGAGACCCAGTACTTC	CASSRDSRYQETQYF
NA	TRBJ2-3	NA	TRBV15	TGTGCCACCAGCAGAGATGGAGGTACGCAGTATTTT	CATSRDGGTQYF
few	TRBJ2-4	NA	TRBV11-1	TGTGCCAGCAGCGCAGAACGGGGACTGCTCAAAAACATTCAGTACTTC	CASSAERGLLKNIQYF
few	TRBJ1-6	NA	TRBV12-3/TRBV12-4	TGTGCCAGCAGAAAGAGCTCCTATAATTCACCCCTCCACTTT	CASRKSSYNSPLHF
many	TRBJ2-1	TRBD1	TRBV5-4	TGTGCCAGCAGCCGGGACAGGGGACTAGGGGCCTACAATGAGCAGTTCTTC	CASSRDRGLGAYNEQFF
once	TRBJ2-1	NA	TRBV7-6	TGTGCCAGCAGCCCAGCGGCGGGGAGCAATGAGCAGTTCTTC	CASSPAAGSNEQFF
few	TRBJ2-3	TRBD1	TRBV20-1	TGCAGTGCTAGACTCGGACAGGGTTGGGATACGCAGTATTTT	CSARLGQGWDTQYF
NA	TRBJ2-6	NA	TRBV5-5	TGTGCCAGCAGCTTGGTTCTGGAATCTGGGGCCAACGTCCTGACTTTC	CASSLVLESGANVLTF
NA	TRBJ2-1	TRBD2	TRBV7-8	TGTGCCAGCAGCTTAGCAGGCGGGGGGTACTCCTACAATGAGCAGTTCTTC	CASSLAGGGYSYNEQFF
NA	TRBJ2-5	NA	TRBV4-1	TGCGCCAGCAGCCGGGGGGTGGCCCCCCCAACCCAAGAGACCCAGTACTTC	CASSRGVAPPTQETQYF
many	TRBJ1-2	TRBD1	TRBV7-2	TGTGCCAGCAGCTTCCGACAGGGTTATGGCTACACCTTC	CASSFRQGYGYTF
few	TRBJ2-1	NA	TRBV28	TGTGCCAGCAGTTACGTGGGGCACAATGAGCAGTTCTTC	CASSYVGHNEQFF
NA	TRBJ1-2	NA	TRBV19	TGTGCCAGTAAAAAAACTCGGGACGGGGGCTACACCTTC	CASKKTRDGGYTF
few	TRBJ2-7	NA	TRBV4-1	TGCGCCAGCAGCCAAGATAAAGGCTCCTACGAGCAGTACTTC	CASSQDKGSYEQYF
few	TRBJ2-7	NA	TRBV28	TGTGCCAGCAGTTTATCAGGTACCTTGCACGAGCAGTACTTC	CASSLSGTLHEQYF
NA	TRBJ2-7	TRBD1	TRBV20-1	TGCAGTGCTAGTGGCCCGGGACAGGGTAACGACGAGCAGTACTTC	CSASGPGQGNDEQYF
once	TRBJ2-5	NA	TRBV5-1	TGCGCCAGCAGCCCAAGGGACTTCCCGGAGACCCAGTACTTC	CASSPRDFPETQYF
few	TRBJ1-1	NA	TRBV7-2	TGTGCCAGCAGCAATACAGAGTACACTGAAGCTTTCTTT	CASSNTEYTEAFF
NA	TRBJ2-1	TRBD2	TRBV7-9	TGTGCCAGCAGCTTCCCCACTAGCGGGGGGACGAATGAGCAGTTCTTC	CASSFPTSGGTNEQFF
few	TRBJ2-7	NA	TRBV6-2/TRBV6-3	TGTGCCAGCAGTTACATTTTGGGTAGCGCCAGAACCTCCTACGAGCAGTACTTC	CASSYILGSARTSYEQYF
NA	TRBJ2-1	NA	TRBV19	TGTGCCAGTAGTAGTTTCCGAGAGGAGCAGTTCTTC	CASSSFREEQFF
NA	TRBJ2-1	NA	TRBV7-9	TGTGCCAGCAGGGTCTCTGAGGGCTACAATGAGCAGTTCTTC	CASRVSEGYNEQFF
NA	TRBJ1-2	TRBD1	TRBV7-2	TGTGCCAGCAGCCGTCCGACAGGGGGATATGGCTACACCTTC	CASSRPTGGYGYTF
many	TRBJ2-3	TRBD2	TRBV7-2	TGTGCCAGCAGCTCCAGAGGGAGACAGCGGGGGGATCCGGATACGCAGTATTTT	CASSSRGRQRGDPDTQYF
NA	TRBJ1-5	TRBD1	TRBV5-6	TGTGCCAGCAGTTACGGACAGGGGGCAAATCAGCCCCAGCATTTT	CASSYGQGANQPQHF
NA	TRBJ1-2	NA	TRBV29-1	TGCAGCGTTGGCCCGGCTGCTAACTATGGCTACACCTTC	CSVGPAANYGYTF
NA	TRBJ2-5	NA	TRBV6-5	TGTGCCAGCAGTCGAGTGGCTAATCAAGAGACCCAGTACTTC	CASSRVANQETQYF
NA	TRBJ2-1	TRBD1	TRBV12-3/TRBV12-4	TGTGCCAGCAAACGACAGGGCTTCGATGAGCAGTTCTTC	CASKRQGFDEQFF
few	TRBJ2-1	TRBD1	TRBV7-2	TGTGCCAGCAGCTCCCCCGGGACAGGGGGGGATGAGCAGTTCTTC	CASSSPGTGGDEQFF
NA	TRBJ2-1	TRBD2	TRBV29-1	TGCAGCGTTGAAACGAGCGGGAGGGAGCAGTTCTTC	CSVETSGREQFF
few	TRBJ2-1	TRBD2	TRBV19	TGTGCCAGTAGTATGTCTAGCGGGGTACTCAATGAGCAGTTCTTC	CASSMSSGVLNEQFF
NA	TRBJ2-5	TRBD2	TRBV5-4	TGTGCCAGCAGCTTCCTAGCGGGGTTAGGGGGGAAAGAGACCCAGTACTTC	CASSFLAGLGGKETQYF
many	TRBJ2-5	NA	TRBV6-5	TGTGCCAGCAGTTACGGCAGCGGAGAGACCCAGTACTTC	CASSYGSGETQYF
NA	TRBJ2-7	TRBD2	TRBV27	TGTGCCAGCAGTTTATCGTCGCTAGCGGGAGTCGACGAGCAGTACTTC	CASSLSSLAGVDEQYF
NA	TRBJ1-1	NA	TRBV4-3	TGCGCCAGCAGCCAAGAGGGATACGGGGGCTACACTGAAGCTTTCTTT	CASSQEGYGGYTEAFF
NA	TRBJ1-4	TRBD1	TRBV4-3	TGCGCCAGCAGCCAAGATTATACGGACAGGGTCGGGGAAAAACTGTTTTTT	CASSQDYTDRVGEKLFF
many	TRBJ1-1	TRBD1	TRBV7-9	TGTGCCAGCAGCTCGACGGTTCGGACAGGCGAAGCTTTCTTT	CASSSTVRTGEAFF
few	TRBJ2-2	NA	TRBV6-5	TGTGCCAGCAGTTACTTGCCCCGCCCCGGGGAGCTGTTTTTT	CASSYLPRPGELFF
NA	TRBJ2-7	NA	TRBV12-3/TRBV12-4	TGTGCCAGCAGCCCGACTATAAGAGCCCCATTTTTGGATTCCTCCTACGAGCAGTACTTC	CASSPTIRAPFLDSSYEQYF
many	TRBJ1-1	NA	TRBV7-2	TGTGCCAGCAGCTCACACCGGACACCCATGAACACTGAAGCTTTCTTT	CASSSHRTPMNTEAFF
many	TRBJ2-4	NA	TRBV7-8	TGTGCCAGCAGCTTAGCTACAGGGCGTTTTTCGTACTTC	CASSLATGRFSYF
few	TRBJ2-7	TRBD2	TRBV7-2	TGTGCCAGCAGCTTAGCTGGACTAGACCTCGGCGAGCAGTACTTC	CASSLAGLDLGEQYF
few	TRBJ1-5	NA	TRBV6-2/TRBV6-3	TGTGCCAGCAGCAACAGGGTGGCTCGGCAGCCCCAGCATTTT	CASSNRVARQPQHF
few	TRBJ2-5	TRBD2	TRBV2	TGTGCCAGCAGTACCGGACTAGCGGGAGTACTAGAGACCCAGTACTTC	CASSTGLAGVLETQYF